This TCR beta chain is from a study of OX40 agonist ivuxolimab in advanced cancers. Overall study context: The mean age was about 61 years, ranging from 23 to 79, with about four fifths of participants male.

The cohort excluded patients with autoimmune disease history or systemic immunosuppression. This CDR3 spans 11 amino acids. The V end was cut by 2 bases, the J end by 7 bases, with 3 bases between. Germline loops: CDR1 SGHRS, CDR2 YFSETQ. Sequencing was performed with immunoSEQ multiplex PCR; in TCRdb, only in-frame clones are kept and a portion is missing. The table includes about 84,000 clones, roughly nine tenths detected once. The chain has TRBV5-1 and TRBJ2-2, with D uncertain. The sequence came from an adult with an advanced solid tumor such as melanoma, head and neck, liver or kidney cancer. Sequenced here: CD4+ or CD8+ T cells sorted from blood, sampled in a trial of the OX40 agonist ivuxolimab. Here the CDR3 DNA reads TGCGCCAGCAGCTTTATCGGGGAGCTGTTTTTT. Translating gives CASSFIGELFF.